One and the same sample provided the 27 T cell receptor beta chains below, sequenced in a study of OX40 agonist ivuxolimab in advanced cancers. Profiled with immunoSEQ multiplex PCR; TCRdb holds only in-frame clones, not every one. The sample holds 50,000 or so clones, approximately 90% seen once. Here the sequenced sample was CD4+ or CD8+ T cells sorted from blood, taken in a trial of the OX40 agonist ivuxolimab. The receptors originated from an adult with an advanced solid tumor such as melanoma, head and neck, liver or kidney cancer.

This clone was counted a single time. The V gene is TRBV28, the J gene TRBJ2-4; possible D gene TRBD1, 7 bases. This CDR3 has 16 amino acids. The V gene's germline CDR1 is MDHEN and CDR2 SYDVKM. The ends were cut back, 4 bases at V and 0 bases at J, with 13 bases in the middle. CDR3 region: CASSSRGALAKNIQYF. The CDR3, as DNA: TGTGCCAGCAGTTCCAGGGGGGCCCTAGCCAAAAACATTCAGTACTTC.

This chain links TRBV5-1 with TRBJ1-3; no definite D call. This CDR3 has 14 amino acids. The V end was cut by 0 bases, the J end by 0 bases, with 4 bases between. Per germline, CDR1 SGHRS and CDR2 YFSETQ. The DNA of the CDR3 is TGCGCCAGCAGCTTGGTGGACTCTGGAAACACCATATATTTT. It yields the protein CASSLVDSGNTIYF.

As DNA, the CDR3 is TGCGCCAGCAGCTTCCTAGCAGGAGGGCCGGAGACCCAGTACTTC. The encoded protein is CASSFLAGGPETQYF. The rearrangement joins TRBV5-1 to TRBJ2-5; D possibly corresponds to TRBD2 (6 bases). The CDR3 loop spans 15 amino acids. Per germline, CDR1 SGHRS and CDR2 YFSETQ. Deletions cut 2 bases from V and 5 bases from J, with 16 bases between.

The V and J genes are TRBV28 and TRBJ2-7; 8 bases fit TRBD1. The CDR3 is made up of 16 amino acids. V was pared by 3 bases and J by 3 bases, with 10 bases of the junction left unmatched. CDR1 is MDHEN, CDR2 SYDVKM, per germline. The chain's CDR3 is CASSLAAGTGIYEQYF. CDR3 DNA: TGTGCCAGCAGTTTGGCTGCCGGGACAGGTATCTACGAGCAGTACTTC.

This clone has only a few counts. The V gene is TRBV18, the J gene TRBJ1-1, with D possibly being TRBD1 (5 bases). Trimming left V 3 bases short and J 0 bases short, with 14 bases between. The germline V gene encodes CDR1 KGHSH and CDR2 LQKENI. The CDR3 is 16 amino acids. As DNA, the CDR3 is TGTGCCAGCTCACCCACTGGGGGTGCTATGAACACTGAAGCTTTCTTT. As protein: CASSPTGGAMNTEAFF.

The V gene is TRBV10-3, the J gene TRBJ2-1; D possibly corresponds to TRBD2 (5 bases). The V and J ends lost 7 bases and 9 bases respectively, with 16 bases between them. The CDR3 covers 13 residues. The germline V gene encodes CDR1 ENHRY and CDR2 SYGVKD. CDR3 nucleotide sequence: TGTGCCATCATGGCTAGCAGCGTCGGTGAGCAGTTCTTC. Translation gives CAIMASSVGEQFF.

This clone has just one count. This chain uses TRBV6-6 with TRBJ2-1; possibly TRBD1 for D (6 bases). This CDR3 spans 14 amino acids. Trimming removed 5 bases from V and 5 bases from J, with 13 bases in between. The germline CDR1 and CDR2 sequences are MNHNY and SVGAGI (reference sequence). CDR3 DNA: TGTGCCAGCAGTCCAGACAGGCGCCACAATGAGCAGTTCTTC. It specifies CASSPDRRHNEQFF.

CDR3 in amino acids: CASRGTDRFMNTEAFF. DNA for the CDR3: TGTGCCAGCAGGGGGACGGACCGGTTCATGAACACTGAAGCTTTCTTT. The V call is TRBV2, the J call TRBJ1-1; D perhaps matches TRBD1 (5 bases). The CDR3 totals 16 residues. CDR1 is SNHLY, CDR2 FYNNEI, per germline. V lost 6 bases and J 0 bases, leaving 17 bases between the germline ends.

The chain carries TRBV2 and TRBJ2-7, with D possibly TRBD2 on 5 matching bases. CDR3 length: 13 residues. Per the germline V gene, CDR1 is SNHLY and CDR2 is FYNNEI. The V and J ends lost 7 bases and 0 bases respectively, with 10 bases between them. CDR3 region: CASNRGSSYEQYF. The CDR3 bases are TGTGCCAGCAATCGAGGGAGCTCCTACGAGCAGTACTTC.

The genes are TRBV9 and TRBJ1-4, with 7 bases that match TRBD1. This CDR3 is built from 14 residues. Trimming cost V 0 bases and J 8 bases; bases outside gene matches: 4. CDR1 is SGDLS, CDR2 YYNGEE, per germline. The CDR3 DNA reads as TGTGCCAGCAGCGTAGGACAGGGAAGCGAAAAACTGTTTTTT. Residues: CASSVGQGSEKLFF.

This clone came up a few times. The CDR3 nucleotides are TGTGCCAGCAGACCCGGACAGGGCTTCAATCAGCCCCAGCATTTT. Amino acids: CASRPGQGFNQPQHF. The J gene is TRBJ1-5, the V gene TRBV2; 8 nucleotides line up with TRBD1. With 6 bases clipped from V and 3 bases from J, the junction kept 7 bases outside the gene matches. The germline V gene encodes CDR1 SNHLY and CDR2 FYNNEI. The CDR3 is 15 residues long.

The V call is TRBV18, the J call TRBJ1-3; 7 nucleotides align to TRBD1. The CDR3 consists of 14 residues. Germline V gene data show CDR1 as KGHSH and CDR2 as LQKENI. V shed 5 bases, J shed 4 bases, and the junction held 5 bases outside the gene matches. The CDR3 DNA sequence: TGTGCCAGCTCAGAGACAGGGCAAGGAAACACCATATATTTT. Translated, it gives CASSETGQGNTIYF.

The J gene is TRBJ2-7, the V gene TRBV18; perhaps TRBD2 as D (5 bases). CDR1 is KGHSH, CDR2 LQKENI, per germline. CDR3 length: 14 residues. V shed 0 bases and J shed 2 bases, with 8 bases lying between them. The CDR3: CASSPPTGTYEQYF. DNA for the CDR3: TGTGCCAGCTCACCACCGACGGGAACCTACGAGCAGTACTTC.

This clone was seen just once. CDR3: CASSLGPGQYF. DNA for the CDR3: TGTGCCAGCAGCTTAGGTCCGGGGCAGTACTTC. V gene TRBV11-3 combines with J gene TRBJ2-7, with D unclear. Germline V gene lookup returns CDR1 SGHNT and CDR2 YENEEA. CDR3 length: 11 amino acids. V lost 1 base and J lost 9, with 7 bases in between. Variable domain in full (rest from reference TRBV11-3 and TRBJ2-7): EAGVVQSPRYKIIEKKQPVAFWCNPISGHNTLYWYLQNLGQGPELLIRYENEEAVDDSQLPKDRFSAERLKGVDSTLKIQPAELGDSAVYLCASSLGPGQYFGPGTRLTVT.

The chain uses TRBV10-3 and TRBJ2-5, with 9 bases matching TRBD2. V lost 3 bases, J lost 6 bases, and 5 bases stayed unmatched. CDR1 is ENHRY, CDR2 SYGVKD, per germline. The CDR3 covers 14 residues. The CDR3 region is CAISEGLAGQTQYF. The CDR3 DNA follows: TGTGCCATCAGTGAAGGCCTAGCGGGACAGACCCAGTACTTC.

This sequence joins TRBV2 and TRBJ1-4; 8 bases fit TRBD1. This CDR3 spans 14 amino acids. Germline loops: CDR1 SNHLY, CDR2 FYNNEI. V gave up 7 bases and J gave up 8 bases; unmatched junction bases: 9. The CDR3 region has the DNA TGTGCCAGCACCCCCGGGCAGGGGGCCGAAAAACTGTTTTTT. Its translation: CASTPGQGAEKLFF.

The CDR3 DNA follows: TGTGCCAGCAGTCCGACGGTAGGGGCCCACTACGAGCAGTACTTC. Protein sequence: CASSPTVGAHYEQYF. This chain uses TRBV27 with TRBJ2-7, with a possible D match to TRBD1 (5 bases). The CDR3 consists of 15 residues. Deletions cut 5 bases from V and 3 bases from J, with 17 bases between. Germline-derived CDR1 and CDR2 are MNHEY and SMNVEV (reference sequence).

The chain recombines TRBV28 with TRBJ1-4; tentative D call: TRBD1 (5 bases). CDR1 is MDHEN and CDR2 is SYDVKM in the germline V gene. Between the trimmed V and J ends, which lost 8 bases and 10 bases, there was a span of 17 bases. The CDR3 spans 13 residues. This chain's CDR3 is CASWDPPGRKLFF. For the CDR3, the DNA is TGTGCCAGCTGGGACCCGCCAGGGAGAAAACTGTTTTTT.

The chain's CDR3 is CASSLWEGGRGYTF. For the CDR3, the DNA is TGTGCCAGCAGCTTGTGGGAGGGTGGACGGGGCTACACCTTC. The rearrangement joins TRBV5-4 to TRBJ1-2; D gene unclear. The CDR3 runs 14 residues. CDR1 is SGHNT, CDR2 YYREEE, per germline (reference sequence). The ends were cut back, 1 base at V and 8 bases at J, with 15 bases in the middle. Filled out from reference TRBV5-4 and TRBJ1-2, the complete variable domain reads ETGVTQSPTHLIKTRGQQVTLRCSSQSGHNTVSWYQQALGQGPQFIFQYYREEENGRGNFPPRFSGLQFPNYSSELNVNALELDDSALYLCASSLWEGGRGYTFGSGTRLTVV.

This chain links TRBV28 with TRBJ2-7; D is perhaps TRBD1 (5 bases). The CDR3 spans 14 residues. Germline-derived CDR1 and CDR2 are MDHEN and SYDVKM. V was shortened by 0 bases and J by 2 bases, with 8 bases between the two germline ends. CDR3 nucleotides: TGTGCCAGCAGTTTATGGGACAAAACCTACGAGCAGTACTTC. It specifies CASSLWDKTYEQYF. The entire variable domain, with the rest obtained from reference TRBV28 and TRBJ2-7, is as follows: DVKVTQSSRYLVKRTGEKVFLECVQDMDHENMFWYRQDPGLGLRLIYFSYDVKMKEKGDIPEGYSVSREKKERFSLILESASTNQTSMYLCASSLWDKTYEQYFGPGTRLTVT.

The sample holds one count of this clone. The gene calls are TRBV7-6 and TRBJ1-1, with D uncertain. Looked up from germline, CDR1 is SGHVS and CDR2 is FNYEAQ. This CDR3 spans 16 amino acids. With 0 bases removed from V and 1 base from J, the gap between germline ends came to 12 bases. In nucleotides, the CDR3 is TGTGCCAGCAGCTTAGCGGTAGGTAGGGAGAACACTGAAGCTTTCTTT. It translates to CASSLAVGRENTEAFF.

CDR3 protein: CASSYSRGRQPQHF. The CDR3 nucleotides read TGTGCCAGCAGTTACTCTCGAGGTCGTCAGCCCCAGCATTTT. V usage is TRBV6-5 and J usage is TRBJ1-5; no clear D. The CDR3 runs to 14 residues. CDR1 and CDR2 (germline): MNHEY, SVGAGI. Trimming pared 0 bases from V and 6 bases from J, leaving 9 bases between.

CDR3 nucleotide sequence: TGTGCCAGTAGTCCCCGACTGTTTCAGGCTTTCTTT. Amino acid sequence: CASSPRLFQAFF. The rearrangement joins TRBV19 to TRBJ1-1; D ambiguous. The CDR3 has 12 residues. Between the trimmed V and J ends, which lost 5 bases and 11 bases, there was a span of 15 bases. Germline V gene sequence: CDR1 LNHDA, CDR2 SQIVND (reference sequence).

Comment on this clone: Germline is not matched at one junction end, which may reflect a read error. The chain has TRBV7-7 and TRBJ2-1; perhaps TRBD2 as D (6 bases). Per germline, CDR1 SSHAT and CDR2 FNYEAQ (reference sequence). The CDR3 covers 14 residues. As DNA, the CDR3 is TGTGCTAGCAGCTCCAGACTAGAAGCAAATGAGCAGTTCTTC. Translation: CASSSRLEANEQFF.

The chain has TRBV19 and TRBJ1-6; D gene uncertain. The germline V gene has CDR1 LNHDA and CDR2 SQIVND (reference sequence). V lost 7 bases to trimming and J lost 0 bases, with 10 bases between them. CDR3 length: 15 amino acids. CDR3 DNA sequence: TGTGCCAGTACAAGGACCGACTCCTATAATTCACCCCTCCACTTT. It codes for CASTRTDSYNSPLHF.

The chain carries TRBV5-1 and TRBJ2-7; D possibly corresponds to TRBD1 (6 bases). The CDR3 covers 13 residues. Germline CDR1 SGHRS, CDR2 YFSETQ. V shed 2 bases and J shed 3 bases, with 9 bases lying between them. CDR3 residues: CASSFQGLYEQYF. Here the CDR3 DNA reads TGCGCCAGCAGCTTCCAGGGGCTCTACGAGCAGTACTTC.

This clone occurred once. CDR3 region: CASSQDTTQETQYF. The CDR3 bases are TGTGCCAGCAGCCAAGATACAACCCAAGAGACCCAGTACTTC. The rearrangement joins TRBV4-2 to TRBJ2-5; D gene uncertain. V lost 0 bases, J lost 1 base, and 6 bases lay in between. The CDR3 runs to 14 residues. From germline, CDR1 is LGHNA and CDR2 YNFKEQ.